The clone carrying this T cell receptor (beta chain) was counted at least ten times. No antigen is known for it. The lymph nodes were axillary draining lymph nodes from breast cancer patients. This entry belongs to a study of breast tumors, draining lymph nodes, adjacent tissues. Study-level results: Most tumor T cells seemingly derive from lymph node, then expand in tumor. Compared with lymph nodes, tumors were less diverse; compared with nontumor tissue, more.

TCRdb reprocessed the multiplex PCR reads with MiXCR, giving one entry per CDR3 protein. The table records some 150,000 distinct CDR3 sequences, 25% to 40% of them present only once. The clonotype was recovered from a female donor with breast cancer. Some clones in this sample may be carry-over from other donors' samples. Material: axillary lymph node tissue.

This CDR3 reads CATSDFLNSGAQETQYF. CDR3 sequence (DNA): TGTGCCACCAGTGATTTCCTTAATAGCGGCGCACAAGAGACCCAGTACTTC. The chain carries TRBV24-1 and TRBJ2-5; D possibly corresponds to TRBD2 (6 bases). The CDR3 covers 17 residues. Trimming removed 1 base at V and 2 bases at J, with 16 bases between. The germline gives CDR1 KGHDR, CDR2 SFDVKD.